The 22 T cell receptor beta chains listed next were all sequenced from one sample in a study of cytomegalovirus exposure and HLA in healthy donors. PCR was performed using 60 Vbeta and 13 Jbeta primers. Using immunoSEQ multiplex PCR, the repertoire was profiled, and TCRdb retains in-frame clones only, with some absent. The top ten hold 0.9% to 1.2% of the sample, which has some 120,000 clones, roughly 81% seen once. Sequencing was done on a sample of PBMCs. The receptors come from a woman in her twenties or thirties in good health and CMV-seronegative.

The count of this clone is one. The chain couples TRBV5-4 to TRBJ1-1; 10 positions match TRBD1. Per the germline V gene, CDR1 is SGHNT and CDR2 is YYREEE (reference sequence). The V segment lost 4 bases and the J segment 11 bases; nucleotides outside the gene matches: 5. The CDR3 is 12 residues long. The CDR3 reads CASSRQGARAFF. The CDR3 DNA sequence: TGTGCCAGCAGCAGACAGGGGGCGCGGGCTTTCTTT.

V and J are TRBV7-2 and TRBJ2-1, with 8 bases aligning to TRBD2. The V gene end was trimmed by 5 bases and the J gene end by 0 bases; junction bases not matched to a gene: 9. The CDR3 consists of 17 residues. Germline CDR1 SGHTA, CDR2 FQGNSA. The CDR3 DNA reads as TGTGCCAGCAGCGAGCCCGGCCTAGCGGGCTCCTACAATGAGCAGTTCTTC. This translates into CASSEPGLAGSYNEQFF.

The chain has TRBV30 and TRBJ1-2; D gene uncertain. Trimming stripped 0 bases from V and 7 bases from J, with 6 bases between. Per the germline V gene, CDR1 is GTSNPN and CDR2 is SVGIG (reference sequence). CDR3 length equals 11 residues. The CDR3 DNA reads TGTGCCTGGAGTGTGTTATCTGGCTACACCTTC. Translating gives CAWSVLSGYTF. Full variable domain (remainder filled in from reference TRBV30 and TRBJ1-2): SQTIHQWPATLVQPVGSPLSLECTVEGTSNPNLYWYRQAAGRGLQLLFYSVGIGQISSEVPQNLSASRPQDRQFILSSKKLLLSDSGFYLCAWSVLSGYTFGSGTRLTVV.

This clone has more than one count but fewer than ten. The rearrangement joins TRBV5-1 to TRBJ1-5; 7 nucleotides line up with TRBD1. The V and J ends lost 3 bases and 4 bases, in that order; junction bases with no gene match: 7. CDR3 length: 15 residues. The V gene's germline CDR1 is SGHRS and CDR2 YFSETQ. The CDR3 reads CASSWTPGQNQPQHF. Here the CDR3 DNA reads TGCGCCAGCAGCTGGACACCGGGACAGAATCAGCCCCAGCATTTT.

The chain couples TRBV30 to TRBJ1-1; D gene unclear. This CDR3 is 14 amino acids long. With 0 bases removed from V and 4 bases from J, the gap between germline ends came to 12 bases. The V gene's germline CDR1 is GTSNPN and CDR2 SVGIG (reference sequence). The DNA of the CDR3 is TGTGCCTGGAGTGTGACCCAACGGGGCACTGAAGCTTTCTTT. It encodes CAWSVTQRGTEAFF.

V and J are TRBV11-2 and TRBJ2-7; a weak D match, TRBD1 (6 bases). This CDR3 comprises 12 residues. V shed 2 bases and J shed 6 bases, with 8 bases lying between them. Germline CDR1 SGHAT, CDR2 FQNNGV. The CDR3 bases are TGTGCCAGCAGCTTACAGGGGTCCGAGCAGTACTTC. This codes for CASSLQGSEQYF.

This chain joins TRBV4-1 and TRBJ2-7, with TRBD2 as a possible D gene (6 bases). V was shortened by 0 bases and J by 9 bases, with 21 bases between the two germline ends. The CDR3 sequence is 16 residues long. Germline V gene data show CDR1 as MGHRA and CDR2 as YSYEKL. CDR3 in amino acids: CASSQDWVAEPKGQYF. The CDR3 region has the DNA TGCGCCAGCAGCCAAGATTGGGTAGCGGAGCCCAAAGGGCAGTACTTC.

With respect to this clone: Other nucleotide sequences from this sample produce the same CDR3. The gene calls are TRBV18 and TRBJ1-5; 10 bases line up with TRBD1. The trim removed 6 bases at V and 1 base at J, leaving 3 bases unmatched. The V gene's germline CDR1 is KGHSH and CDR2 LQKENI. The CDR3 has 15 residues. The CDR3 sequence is CASSSGQGSNQPQHF. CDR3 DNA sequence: TGTGCCAGCTCCTCGGGACAGGGGAGCAATCAGCCCCAGCATTTT.

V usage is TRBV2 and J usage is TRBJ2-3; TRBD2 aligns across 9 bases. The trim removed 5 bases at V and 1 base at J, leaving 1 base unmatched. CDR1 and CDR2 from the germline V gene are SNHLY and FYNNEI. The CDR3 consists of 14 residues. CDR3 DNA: TGTGCCAGCAGTCGGACTAGCGGCACAGATACGCAGTATTTT. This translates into CASSRTSGTDTQYF.

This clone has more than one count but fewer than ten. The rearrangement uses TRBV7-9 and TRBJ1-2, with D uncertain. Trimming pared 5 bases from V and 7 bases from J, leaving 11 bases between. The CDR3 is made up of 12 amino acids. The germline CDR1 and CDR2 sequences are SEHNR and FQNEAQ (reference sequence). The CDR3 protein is CASSPPGSGYTF. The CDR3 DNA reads TGTGCCAGCAGCCCGCCCGGGTCTGGCTACACCTTC.

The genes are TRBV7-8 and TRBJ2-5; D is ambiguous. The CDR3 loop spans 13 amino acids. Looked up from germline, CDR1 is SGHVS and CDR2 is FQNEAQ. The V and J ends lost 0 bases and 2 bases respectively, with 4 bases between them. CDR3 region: CASSLAAQETQYF. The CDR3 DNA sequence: TGTGCCAGCAGCTTAGCAGCACAAGAGACCCAGTACTTC.

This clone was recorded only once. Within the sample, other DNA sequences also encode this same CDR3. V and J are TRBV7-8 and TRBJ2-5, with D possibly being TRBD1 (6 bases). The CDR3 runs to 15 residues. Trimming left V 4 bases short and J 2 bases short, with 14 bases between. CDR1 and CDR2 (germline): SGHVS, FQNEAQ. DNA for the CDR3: TGTGCCAGCAGCTACGGACAGCTAGATCAAGAGACCCAGTACTTC. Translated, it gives CASSYGQLDQETQYF.

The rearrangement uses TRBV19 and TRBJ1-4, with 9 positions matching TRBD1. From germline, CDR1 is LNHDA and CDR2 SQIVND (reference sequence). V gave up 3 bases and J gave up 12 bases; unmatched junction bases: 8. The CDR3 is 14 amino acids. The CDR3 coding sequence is TGTGCCAGTAGTATTGGGACAGGGAGAATGGAACTGTTTTTT. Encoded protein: CASSIGTGRMELFF.

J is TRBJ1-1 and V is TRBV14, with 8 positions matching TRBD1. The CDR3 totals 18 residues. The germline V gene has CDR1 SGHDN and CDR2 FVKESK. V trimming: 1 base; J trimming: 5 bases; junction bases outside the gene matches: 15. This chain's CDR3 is CASSQGPFRGQGKTEAFF. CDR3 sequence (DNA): TGTGCCAGCAGCCAAGGCCCTTTCAGGGGGCAAGGGAAGACTGAAGCTTTCTTT.

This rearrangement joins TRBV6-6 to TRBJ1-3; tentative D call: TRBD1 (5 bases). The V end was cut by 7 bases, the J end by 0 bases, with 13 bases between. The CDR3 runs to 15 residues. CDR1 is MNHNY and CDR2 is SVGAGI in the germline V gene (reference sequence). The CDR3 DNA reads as TGTGCCAGCACCGAACAGGTGATCTCTGGAAACACCATATATTTT. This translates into CASTEQVISGNTIYF.

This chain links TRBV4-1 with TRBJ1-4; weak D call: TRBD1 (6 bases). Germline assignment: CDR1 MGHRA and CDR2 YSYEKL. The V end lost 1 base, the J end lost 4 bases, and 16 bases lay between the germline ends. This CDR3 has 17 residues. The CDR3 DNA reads TGCGCCAGCAGCCAAGCAGCCAGGGGTTGGGGTAATGAAAAACTGTTTTTT. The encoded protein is CASSQAARGWGNEKLFF.

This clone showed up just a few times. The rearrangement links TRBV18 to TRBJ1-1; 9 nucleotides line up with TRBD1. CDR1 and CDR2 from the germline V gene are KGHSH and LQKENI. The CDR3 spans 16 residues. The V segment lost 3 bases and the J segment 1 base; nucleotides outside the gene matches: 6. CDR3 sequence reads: CASSPRTGDTNTEAFF. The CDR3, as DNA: TGTGCCAGCTCACCGAGGACAGGGGATACGAACACTGAAGCTTTCTTT.

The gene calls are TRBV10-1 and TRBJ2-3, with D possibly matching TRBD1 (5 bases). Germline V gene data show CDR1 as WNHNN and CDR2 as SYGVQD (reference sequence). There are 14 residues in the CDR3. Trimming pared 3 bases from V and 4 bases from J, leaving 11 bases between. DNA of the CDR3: TGCGCCAGCAGTGATCCAGGGTTGGCAGATACGCAGTATTTT. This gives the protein CASSDPGLADTQYF.

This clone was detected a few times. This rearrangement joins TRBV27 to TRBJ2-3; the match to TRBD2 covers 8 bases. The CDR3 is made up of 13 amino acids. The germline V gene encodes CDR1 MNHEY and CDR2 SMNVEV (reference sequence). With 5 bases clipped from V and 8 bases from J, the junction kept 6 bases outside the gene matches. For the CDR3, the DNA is TGTGCCAGCAGTCAAGCGGGGGCCCTTACGCAGTATTTT. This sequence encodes CASSQAGALTQYF.

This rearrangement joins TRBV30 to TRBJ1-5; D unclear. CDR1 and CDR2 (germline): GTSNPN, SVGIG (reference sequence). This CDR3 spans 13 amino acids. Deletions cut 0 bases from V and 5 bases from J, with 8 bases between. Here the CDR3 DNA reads TGTGCCTGGAGTGTATCCGGGGATCAGCCCCAGCATTTT. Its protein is CAWSVSGDQPQHF.

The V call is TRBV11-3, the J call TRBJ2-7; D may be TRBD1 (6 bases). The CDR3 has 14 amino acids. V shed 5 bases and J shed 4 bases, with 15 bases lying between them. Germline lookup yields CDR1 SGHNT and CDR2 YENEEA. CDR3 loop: CASSGRDTNYEQYF. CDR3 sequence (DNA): TGTGCCAGCAGCGGACGGGACACCAATTACGAGCAGTACTTC. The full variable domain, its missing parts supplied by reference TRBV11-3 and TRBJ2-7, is EAGVVQSPRYKIIEKKQPVAFWCNPISGHNTLYWYLQNLGQGPELLIRYENEEAVDDSQLPKDRFSAERLKGVDSTLKIQPAELGDSAVYLCASSGRDTNYEQYFGPGTRLTVT.

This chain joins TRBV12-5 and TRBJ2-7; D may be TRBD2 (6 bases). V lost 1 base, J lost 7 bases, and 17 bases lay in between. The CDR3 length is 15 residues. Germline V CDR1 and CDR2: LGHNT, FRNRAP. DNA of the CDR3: TGTGCTAGTGGTTTGGGAGACCCCGGAGGGAGGGAGCAGTACTTC. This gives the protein CASGLGDPGGREQYF.